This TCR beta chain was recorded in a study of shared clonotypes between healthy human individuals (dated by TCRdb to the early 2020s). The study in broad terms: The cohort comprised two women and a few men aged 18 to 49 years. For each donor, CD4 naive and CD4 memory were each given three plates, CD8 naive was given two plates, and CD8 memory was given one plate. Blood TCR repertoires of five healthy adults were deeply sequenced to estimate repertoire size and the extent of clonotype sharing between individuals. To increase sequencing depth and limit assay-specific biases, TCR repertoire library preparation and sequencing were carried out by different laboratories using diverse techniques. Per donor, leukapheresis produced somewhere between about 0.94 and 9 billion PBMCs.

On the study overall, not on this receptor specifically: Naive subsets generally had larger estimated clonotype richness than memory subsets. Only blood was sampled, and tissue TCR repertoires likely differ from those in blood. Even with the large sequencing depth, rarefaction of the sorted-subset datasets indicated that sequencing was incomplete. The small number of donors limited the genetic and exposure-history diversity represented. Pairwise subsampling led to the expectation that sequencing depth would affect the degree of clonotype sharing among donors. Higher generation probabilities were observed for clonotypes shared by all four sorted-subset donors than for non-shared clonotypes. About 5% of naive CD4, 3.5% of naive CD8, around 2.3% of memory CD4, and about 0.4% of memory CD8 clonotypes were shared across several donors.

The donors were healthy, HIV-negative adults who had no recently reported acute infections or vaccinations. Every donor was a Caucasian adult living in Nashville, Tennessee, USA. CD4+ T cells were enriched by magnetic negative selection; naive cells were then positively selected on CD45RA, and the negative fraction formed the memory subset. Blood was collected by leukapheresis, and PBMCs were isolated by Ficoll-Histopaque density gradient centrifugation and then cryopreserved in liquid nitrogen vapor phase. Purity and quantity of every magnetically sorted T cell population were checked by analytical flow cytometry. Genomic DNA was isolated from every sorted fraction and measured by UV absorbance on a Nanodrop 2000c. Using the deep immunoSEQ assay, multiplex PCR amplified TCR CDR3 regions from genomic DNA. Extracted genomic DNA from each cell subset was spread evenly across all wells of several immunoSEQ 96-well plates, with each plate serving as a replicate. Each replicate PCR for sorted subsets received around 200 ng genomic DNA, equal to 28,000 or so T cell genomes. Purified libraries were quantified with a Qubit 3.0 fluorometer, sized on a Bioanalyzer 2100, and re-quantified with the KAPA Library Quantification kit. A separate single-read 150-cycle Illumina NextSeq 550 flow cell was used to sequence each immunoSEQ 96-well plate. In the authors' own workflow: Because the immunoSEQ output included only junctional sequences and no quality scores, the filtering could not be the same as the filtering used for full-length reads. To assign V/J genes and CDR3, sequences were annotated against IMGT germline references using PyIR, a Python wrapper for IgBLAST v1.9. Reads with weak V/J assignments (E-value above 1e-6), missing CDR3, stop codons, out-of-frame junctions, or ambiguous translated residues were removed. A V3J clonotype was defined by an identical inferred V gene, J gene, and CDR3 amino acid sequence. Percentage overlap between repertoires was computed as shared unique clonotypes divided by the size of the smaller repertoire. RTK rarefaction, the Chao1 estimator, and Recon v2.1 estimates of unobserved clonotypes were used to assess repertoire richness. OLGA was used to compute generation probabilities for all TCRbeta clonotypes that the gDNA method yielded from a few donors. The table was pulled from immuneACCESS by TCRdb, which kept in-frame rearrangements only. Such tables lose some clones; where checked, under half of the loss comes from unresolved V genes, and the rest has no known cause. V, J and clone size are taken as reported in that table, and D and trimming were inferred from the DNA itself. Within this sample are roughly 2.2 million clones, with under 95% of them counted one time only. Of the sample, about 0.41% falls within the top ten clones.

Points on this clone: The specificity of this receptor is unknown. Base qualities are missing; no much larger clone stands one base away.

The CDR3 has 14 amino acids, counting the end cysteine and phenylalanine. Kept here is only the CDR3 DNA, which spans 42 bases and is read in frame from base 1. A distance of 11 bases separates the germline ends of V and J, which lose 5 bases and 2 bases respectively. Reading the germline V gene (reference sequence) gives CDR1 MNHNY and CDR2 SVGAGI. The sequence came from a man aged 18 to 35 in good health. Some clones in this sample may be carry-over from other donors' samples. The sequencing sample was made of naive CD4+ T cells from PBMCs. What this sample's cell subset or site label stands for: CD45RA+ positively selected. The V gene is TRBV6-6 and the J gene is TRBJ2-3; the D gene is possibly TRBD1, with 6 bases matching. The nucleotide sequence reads TGTGCCAGCAGTCAGGACAGTTACACAGATACGCAGTATTTT. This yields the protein CASSQDSYTDTQYF.